This T cell receptor (beta chain) is from a study of T cells in women clearing cervical HPV infection. Assay: immunoSEQ multiplex PCR; the TCRdb copy retains only in-frame clones and omits some. The table counts approximately 37,000 clones; less than 7.5% lies in the top ten. A word on this clone: The read falls 3 residues short of the CDR3 end, and the missing part is taken from the germline J gene. The sample carries other DNA sequences with the same CDR3.

The germline V gene encodes CDR1 SNHLY and CDR2 FYNNEI. The CDR3 totals 14 residues. Unmatched junction bases numbered 8, after V lost 5 bases and J lost 8 bases. The TCR originated in a woman between 18 and 75 years old with a cervical HPV16 infection that either progressed to CIN3+ or cleared (not recorded which). The sample comprised blood buffy coat. The rearrangement joins TRBV2 to TRBJ1-3, with 8 bases fitting TRBD1. CDR3 DNA (partial): TGTGCCAGCAGTCCTGAGAACAGGGGGGACACC. Its translation is CASSPENRGDT. The whole CDR3 reads CASSPENRGDTIYF.